Listed below are T cell receptor beta chains from one sample, sequenced in a study of T cell responses to AZD1222 COVID-19 vaccine. The assay was immunoSEQ multiplex PCR, and TCRdb's table has in-frame clones only and misses some. This sample yields 150,000 to 180,000 clones, of which roughly nine tenths are seen a single time; roughly 7% belongs to the top ten. The specimen comprised peripheral blood, sampled after recovery from COVID-19. These receptors all come from an adult who had recovered from COVID-19. The CDR3 runs from the conserved cysteine through the conserved F or W. The D gene is left open where the match is weak. Clone size, where shown, is once, few, many, or a class for clones that have expanded.

d_call: NA; j_call: TRBJ1-3; clone_size: few; v_call: TRBV15; cdr3_nt: TGTGCCACCAGTCTACCGGGGCGAGGAAACACCATATATTTT; cdr3_aa: CATSLPGRGNTIYF
d_call: NA; j_call: TRBJ2-7; clone_size: NA; v_call: TRBV6-1; cdr3_nt: TGTGCCAGCAGTGACGGACTCTCCTACGAGCAGTACTTC; cdr3_aa: CASSDGLSYEQYF
d_call: NA; j_call: TRBJ1-2; clone_size: NA; v_call: TRBV18; cdr3_nt: TGTGCCAGCTCACCGAGTGTCCAAGCCTATGGCTACACCTTC; cdr3_aa: CASSPSVQAYGYTF
d_call: TRBD2; j_call: TRBJ2-5; clone_size: NA; v_call: TRBV4-2; cdr3_nt: TGTGCCAGCAGCCCAAGGGCTCTAGCGGGGGACCAAGAGACCCAGTACTTC; cdr3_aa: CASSPRALAGDQETQYF
d_call: TRBD1; j_call: TRBJ1-5; clone_size: NA; v_call: TRBV2; cdr3_nt: TGTGCCAGCAGTCGGACAGGGGTTGCAAATCAGCCCCAGCATTTT; cdr3_aa: CASSRTGVANQPQHF
d_call: TRBD1; j_call: TRBJ1-4; clone_size: NA; v_call: TRBV7-2; cdr3_nt: TGTGCCAGCAGCTCCCGACAGGGAAGGAAACTGTTTTTT; cdr3_aa: CASSSRQGRKLFF
d_call: TRBD2; j_call: TRBJ2-3; clone_size: NA; v_call: TRBV27; cdr3_nt: TGTGCCAGCAGTTTTCTTAGCGGGGGCACAGATACGCAGTATTTT; cdr3_aa: CASSFLSGGTDTQYF
d_call: TRBD1; j_call: TRBJ2-5; clone_size: NA; v_call: TRBV7-8; cdr3_nt: TGTGCCAGCAGCCCCCGGGACAGGGCAGAGACCCAGTACTTC; cdr3_aa: CASSPRDRAETQYF
d_call: NA; j_call: TRBJ2-3; clone_size: NA; v_call: TRBV18; cdr3_nt: TGTGCCAGCTCACCGCGGTACGGGGCGGAAGATACGCAGTATTTT; cdr3_aa: CASSPRYGAEDTQYF
d_call: NA; j_call: TRBJ2-7; clone_size: NA; v_call: TRBV7-2; cdr3_nt: TGTGCCAGCAGCTTGTCCCCTGGACCACCTTACGAGCAGTACTTC; cdr3_aa: CASSLSPGPPYEQYF
d_call: TRBD2; j_call: TRBJ2-7; clone_size: NA; v_call: TRBV2; cdr3_nt: TGTGCCAGCTGTGAGCGGGAGAGCTACGAGCAGTACTTC; cdr3_aa: CASCERESYEQYF
d_call: TRBD2; j_call: TRBJ2-1; clone_size: once; v_call: TRBV5-6; cdr3_nt: TGTGCCAGCAGCGAGGGACTAGCGGGGGGTAGCTCCTACAATGAGCAGTTCTTC; cdr3_aa: CASSEGLAGGSSYNEQFF
d_call: TRBD1; j_call: TRBJ1-2; clone_size: NA; v_call: TRBV9; cdr3_nt: TGTGCCAGCAGCGTAGGGACAGGGGGCGACTATGGCTACACCTTC; cdr3_aa: CASSVGTGGDYGYTF
d_call: NA; j_call: TRBJ1-6; clone_size: NA; v_call: TRBV4-2; cdr3_nt: TGTGCCAGCAGCCCGCTAGTGGAGAACCAACCCCTCCACTTT; cdr3_aa: CASSPLVENQPLHF
d_call: NA; j_call: TRBJ2-1; clone_size: NA; v_call: TRBV3-1/TRBV3-2; cdr3_nt: TGTGCCAGCAGCCACTCTTACTCCAATGAGCAGTTCTTC; cdr3_aa: CASSHSYSNEQFF
d_call: TRBD1; j_call: TRBJ1-4; clone_size: NA; v_call: TRBV3-1/TRBV3-2; cdr3_nt: TGTGCCAGCAGCCCCAAAAGGACAGGGAGTGGGGAAAAACTGTTTTTT; cdr3_aa: CASSPKRTGSGEKLFF
d_call: NA; j_call: TRBJ1-2; clone_size: NA; v_call: TRBV28; cdr3_nt: TGTGCCAGCAACCCTTCTGATACCTATGGCTACACCTTC; cdr3_aa: CASNPSDTYGYTF
d_call: NA; j_call: TRBJ1-2; clone_size: NA; v_call: TRBV6-5; cdr3_nt: TGTGCCAGCATATTGACGGCCGTCGGGAATGGCTACACCTTC; cdr3_aa: CASILTAVGNGYTF
d_call: TRBD1; j_call: TRBJ2-7; clone_size: few; v_call: TRBV6-4; cdr3_nt: TGTGCCAGCAGTGACTCTTTGCGGGACAGGGTCGACTACGAGCAGTACTTC; cdr3_aa: CASSDSLRDRVDYEQYF
d_call: NA; j_call: TRBJ1-5; clone_size: NA; v_call: TRBV10-3; cdr3_nt: TGTGCCATCAGCGGGACCAATCAGCCCCAGCATTTT; cdr3_aa: CAISGTNQPQHF
d_call: NA; j_call: TRBJ2-1; clone_size: NA; v_call: TRBV7-3; cdr3_nt: TGTGCCAGCAGCTTAGGGGCGTACTACAATGAGCAGTTCTTC; cdr3_aa: CASSLGAYYNEQFF
d_call: NA; j_call: TRBJ1-5; clone_size: once; v_call: TRBV6-1; cdr3_nt: TGTGCCAGCAGTGAATCAGGGGATCAGCCCCAGCATTTT; cdr3_aa: CASSESGDQPQHF
d_call: NA; j_call: TRBJ2-7; clone_size: NA; v_call: TRBV7-9; cdr3_nt: TGTGCCAGCAGCCAGGGGGGTGTCGACGAGCAGTACTTC; cdr3_aa: CASSQGGVDEQYF
d_call: NA; j_call: TRBJ1-3; clone_size: NA; v_call: TRBV5-1; cdr3_nt: TGCGCCAGCAGCAACTCAGGACATCTCTCTGGAAACACCATATATTTT; cdr3_aa: CASSNSGHLSGNTIYF
d_call: NA; j_call: TRBJ1-2; clone_size: NA; v_call: TRBV4-2; cdr3_nt: TGTGCCAGCAGCCAAGAGGGTTCTGCAGCCAACTATGGCTACACCTTC; cdr3_aa: CASSQEGSAANYGYTF
d_call: NA; j_call: TRBJ1-1; clone_size: NA; v_call: TRBV3-1/TRBV3-2; cdr3_nt: TGTGCCAGCAGCCAAATGATGGAGAGCACTGAAGCTTTCTTT; cdr3_aa: CASSQMMESTEAFF
d_call: NA; j_call: TRBJ2-2; clone_size: once; v_call: TRBV15; cdr3_nt: TGTGCCACCAGCAGAGATGCAGTAACCGGGGAGCTGTTTTTT; cdr3_aa: CATSRDAVTGELFF
d_call: NA; j_call: TRBJ1-2; clone_size: NA; v_call: TRBV28; cdr3_nt: TGTGCCAGCAGCCTCAGGGACTATGGCTACACCTTC; cdr3_aa: CASSLRDYGYTF
d_call: TRBD1; j_call: TRBJ1-2; clone_size: NA; v_call: TRBV28; cdr3_nt: TGTGCCAGCAGTTTAGAGGGGGCGCAGGGCTACACCTTC; cdr3_aa: CASSLEGAQGYTF
d_call: TRBD1; j_call: TRBJ1-1; clone_size: NA; v_call: TRBV11-2; cdr3_nt: TGTGCCAGCAGCTTACTGACAGGGGGCACTGAAGCTTTCTTT; cdr3_aa: CASSLLTGGTEAFF
d_call: NA; j_call: TRBJ1-1; clone_size: NA; v_call: TRBV18; cdr3_nt: TGTGCCAGCTCACCAAGCGCGGTGTTTTCCGCTGAAGCTTTCTTT; cdr3_aa: CASSPSAVFSAEAFF
d_call: TRBD1; j_call: TRBJ1-2; clone_size: NA; v_call: TRBV18; cdr3_nt: TGTGCCAGCTCACCGGCGACAGGGCACGAGGGTGGCTACACCTTC; cdr3_aa: CASSPATGHEGGYTF
d_call: TRBD1; j_call: TRBJ2-7; clone_size: few; v_call: TRBV27; cdr3_nt: TGTGCCAGCAGTCCAGGGACAGCAGCCTCCTACGAGCAGTACTTC; cdr3_aa: CASSPGTAASYEQYF
d_call: NA; j_call: TRBJ1-2; clone_size: NA; v_call: TRBV5-6; cdr3_nt: TGTGCCAGCAGCTTGCGAACGGCTTCAGGCTATGGCTACACCTTC; cdr3_aa: CASSLRTASGYGYTF
d_call: NA; j_call: TRBJ1-3; clone_size: NA; v_call: TRBV28; cdr3_nt: TGTGCCAGCAGCGGGGGCTCCGGAAACACCATATATTTT; cdr3_aa: CASSGGSGNTIYF
d_call: NA; j_call: TRBJ2-5; clone_size: NA; v_call: TRBV10-3; cdr3_nt: TGTGCCATCAGTGAGGAGACCCAGTACTTC; cdr3_aa: CAISEETQYF
d_call: NA; j_call: TRBJ1-5; clone_size: NA; v_call: TRBV28; cdr3_nt: TGTGCCAGCAGTTTGGGGGGCAGCGGCAATCAGCCCCAGCATTTT; cdr3_aa: CASSLGGSGNQPQHF
d_call: NA; j_call: TRBJ2-7; clone_size: NA; v_call: TRBV11-3; cdr3_nt: TGTGCCAGCAGCCGAACCCGCGGCGAGCAGTACTTC; cdr3_aa: CASSRTRGEQYF
d_call: NA; j_call: TRBJ1-3; clone_size: NA; v_call: TRBV2; cdr3_nt: TGTGCCAGCAGTGGTGTCGGGGTTAGCTCTGGAAACACCATATATTTT; cdr3_aa: CASSGVGVSSGNTIYF
d_call: NA; j_call: TRBJ1-5; clone_size: NA; v_call: TRBV4-3; cdr3_nt: TGCGCCAGCAGCCAAGATAGGTTGAGCAATCAGCCCCAGCATTTT; cdr3_aa: CASSQDRLSNQPQHF
d_call: TRBD1; j_call: TRBJ1-1; clone_size: NA; v_call: TRBV7-8; cdr3_nt: TGTGCCAGCAGCTCACAGGGGGCAGGATGGACTGAAGCTTTCTTT; cdr3_aa: CASSSQGAGWTEAFF
d_call: NA; j_call: TRBJ1-2; clone_size: NA; v_call: TRBV27; cdr3_nt: TGTGCCAGCAGTCGTTTAAGCGGGGCGGATGGCTACACCTTC; cdr3_aa: CASSRLSGADGYTF
d_call: NA; j_call: TRBJ2-2; clone_size: NA; v_call: TRBV9; cdr3_nt: TGTGCCAGCAGGTTCACCGGGGAGCTGTTTTTT; cdr3_aa: CASRFTGELFF
d_call: NA; j_call: TRBJ1-1; clone_size: NA; v_call: TRBV5-4; cdr3_nt: TGTGCCAGCAGCTTGGATTACACTGAAGCTTTCTTT; cdr3_aa: CASSLDYTEAFF
d_call: TRBD1; j_call: TRBJ1-1; clone_size: NA; v_call: TRBV30; cdr3_nt: TGTGCCTGGCGCCGGGACAGCTTTTCGAACACTGAAGCTTTCTTT; cdr3_aa: CAWRRDSFSNTEAFF
d_call: TRBD2; j_call: TRBJ2-7; clone_size: NA; v_call: TRBV25-1; cdr3_nt: TGTGCCAGCAGTGCGGCGGGGGAAACCTACGAGCAGTACTTC; cdr3_aa: CASSAAGETYEQYF
d_call: TRBD2; j_call: TRBJ2-5; clone_size: NA; v_call: TRBV30; cdr3_nt: TGTGCCTGGAGTGTACTCGGGCTAGCGGGGGGAAGATACCAAGAGACCCAGTACTTC; cdr3_aa: CAWSVLGLAGGRYQETQYF
d_call: NA; j_call: TRBJ2-1; clone_size: NA; v_call: TRBV10-1; cdr3_nt: TGCGCCAGCAGTTCACCCTCTCGGGGTCGCTCCTACAATGAGCAGTTCTTC; cdr3_aa: CASSSPSRGRSYNEQFF
d_call: TRBD1; j_call: TRBJ1-1; clone_size: NA; v_call: TRBV28; cdr3_nt: TGTGCCAGCAGCCGACAGGGGGTTGAAGCTTTCTTT; cdr3_aa: CASSRQGVEAFF
d_call: TRBD1; j_call: TRBJ2-1; clone_size: once; v_call: TRBV19; cdr3_nt: TGTGCCAGTAGGTCACAGGGGGCTTCGGATGAGCAGTTCTTC; cdr3_aa: CASRSQGASDEQFF
d_call: NA; j_call: TRBJ1-2; clone_size: NA; v_call: TRBV6-5; cdr3_nt: TGTGCCAGCTCCCTTCTACAGGGAAACTATGGCTACACCTTC; cdr3_aa: CASSLLQGNYGYTF
d_call: NA; j_call: TRBJ2-5; clone_size: NA; v_call: TRBV11-2; cdr3_nt: TGTGCCAGCAGCTTGCCCACTACCCGAGAGACCCAGTACTTC; cdr3_aa: CASSLPTTRETQYF